These T cell receptor beta chains were read from a single sample in a study of memory CD4+ T cells and cytomegalovirus serostatus. The data were produced by immunoSEQ multiplex PCR, yet TCRdb's version contains in-frame clones alone and is incomplete. The sample lists 60,000 or so clones; under 90% were seen once. The sample was memory CD4+ T cells from blood. The origin of the receptors is an adult in good health and CMV-seronegative. Some clones in this sample may be carry-over from other donors' samples. Both conserved end residues are part of each CDR3. The D gene is left open where the match is weak. Clone size is not always given. Where it is, it says once, few, many or a class for expanded clones.

J	V	length	size	D	DNA	CDR3
TRBJ1-2	TRBV25-1	12	NA	NA	TGTGCCAGCAGCCTACAGGGAAGTGGCTACACCTTC	CASSLQGSGYTF
TRBJ2-5	TRBV5-5	14	NA	NA	TGTGCCAGCAGCTTGTTCTACAGGGCGGAGACCCAGTACTTC	CASSLFYRAETQYF
TRBJ2-3	TRBV6-6	15	once	TRBD1	TGTGCCAGCAGCTCGGGACAGGGGAGCACAGATACGCAGTATTTT	CASSSGQGSTDTQYF
TRBJ2-2	TRBV7-6	18	NA	NA	TGTGCCAGCAGCTTAGGGGCCAGGACTTCCGCGAACACCGGGGAGCTGTTTTTT	CASSLGARTSANTGELFF
TRBJ2-7	TRBV9	13	NA	TRBD2	TGTGCCAGCAGCCTCCGGGGGGTGGACGAGCAGTACTTC	CASSLRGVDEQYF
TRBJ1-5	TRBV6-6	16	NA	NA	TGTGCCAGCAGTTACTCGAGGGGGAACTTCAATCAGCCCCAGCATTTT	CASSYSRGNFNQPQHF
TRBJ2-1	TRBV27	14	few	NA	TGTGCCAGCAGTTACAGGGTGGTTGGGAATGAGCAGTTCTTC	CASSYRVVGNEQFF
TRBJ1-5	TRBV6-1	17	NA	NA	TGTGCCAGCAGTGAAGCCGGGGGCAGGGGCGTTAATCAGCCCCAGCATTTT	CASSEAGGRGVNQPQHF
TRBJ2-6	TRBV4-1	18	NA	TRBD1	TGCGCCAGCAGCCAAGCGCGGGACAGGGGGACTGGGGCCAACGTCCTGACTTTC	CASSQARDRGTGANVLTF
TRBJ1-1	TRBV6-1	12	NA	NA	TGTGCCAGCAGTGTACAAAACACTGAAGCTTTCTTT	CASSVQNTEAFF
TRBJ2-7	TRBV7-2	15	NA	NA	TGTGCCAGCAGCTCACTTTGGACTGGCGCCTACGAGCAGTACTTC	CASSSLWTGAYEQYF
TRBJ1-2	TRBV29-1	12	NA	TRBD1	TGCAGCGTGGGACAGGCTAACTATGGCTACACCTTC	CSVGQANYGYTF
TRBJ2-5	TRBV19	14	NA	NA	TGTGCCAGTAGTTCTCGCCTCGGGTGGGAGACCCAGTACTTC	CASSSRLGWETQYF
TRBJ2-3	TRBV10-3	18	NA	NA	TGTGCCATCAGTGAGTCCGGGGGAGCTAGAAGTGCGGCAGATACGCAGTATTTT	CAISESGGARSAADTQYF
TRBJ1-4	TRBV5-4	11	NA	NA	TGTGCCACTGGGGAGAATGAAAAACTGTTTTTT	CATGENEKLFF
TRBJ1-4	TRBV7-2	13	NA	NA	TGTGCCAGCAAGGACAGTCAGAATGAAAAACTGTTTTTT	CASKDSQNEKLFF
TRBJ1-3	TRBV7-2	13	NA	NA	TGTGCCAGCAGTGCAAATTATGGAAACACCATATATTTT	CASSANYGNTIYF
TRBJ2-1	TRBV6-6	15	NA	NA	TGTGCCAGCAGTTCGGTGACAGACACCTACAATGAGCAGTTCTTC	CASSSVTDTYNEQFF
TRBJ1-4	TRBV18	13	NA	NA	TGTGCCAGCACGCAGGGTATCAACGAAAAACTGTTTTTT	CASTQGINEKLFF
TRBJ1-1	TRBV5-1	12	NA	NA	TGCGCCAGCAGCTTGTTAAGGGGTGAAGCTTTCTTT	CASSLLRGEAFF
TRBJ2-4	TRBV18	17	NA	TRBD2	TGTGCCAGCTCGCCTGGACTAGCGGGAGCGGGCAAAAACATTCAGTACTTC	CASSPGLAGAGKNIQYF
TRBJ2-3	TRBV2	13	NA	NA	TGTGCCAGCACCTATGGGCCAGCCGATACGCAGTATTTT	CASTYGPADTQYF
TRBJ1-3	TRBV18	15	NA	TRBD1	TGTGCCAGCTCACGGGACAGGGACTCTGGAAACACCATATATTTT	CASSRDRDSGNTIYF
TRBJ2-1	TRBV5-1	17	NA	TRBD2	TGCGCCAGCAGCTACCCCCGACTAGCGGGAGGGGCCAATGAGCAGTTCTTC	CASSYPRLAGGANEQFF
TRBJ2-1	TRBV19	13	NA	NA	TGTGCCAGTAGGGACGGATCCTACAATGAGCAGTTCTTC	CASRDGSYNEQFF
TRBJ1-2	TRBV4-3	15	NA	TRBD1	TGCGCCAGCAGCCACAAGGGACAGGGGGACTATGGCTACACCTTC	CASSHKGQGDYGYTF
TRBJ2-3	TRBV30	13	NA	NA	TGTGCCTGGACACGAGCCCCCACAGATACGCAGTATTTT	CAWTRAPTDTQYF
TRBJ1-2	TRBV6-5	14	NA	NA	TGTGCCAGCAGTCATAACAGGGAGCCCTATGGCTACACCTTC	CASSHNREPYGYTF
TRBJ2-2	TRBV29-1	14	NA	NA	TGCAGCGCCCGCCTGGGGGGTACGGCCGGGGAGCTGTTTTTT	CSARLGGTAGELFF
TRBJ2-1	TRBV11-2	14	NA	TRBD2	TGTGCCAGCAGCTTAGCTACTAGCGGGAATGAGCAGTTCTTC	CASSLATSGNEQFF
TRBJ2-2	TRBV19	14	few	TRBD2	TGTGCCACCAGGACTAGCGGGAGAACCGGGGAGCTGTTTTTT	CATRTSGRTGELFF
TRBJ2-1	TRBV5-1	15	NA	NA	TGCGCCAGCAGCTTCGGAGGAGGGGGGGACAATGAGCAGTTCTTC	CASSFGGGGDNEQFF
TRBJ2-7	TRBV7-9	15	once	TRBD1	TGTGCCAGCAGCGCACCCGGGACAGGGACCTACGAGCAGTACTTC	CASSAPGTGTYEQYF